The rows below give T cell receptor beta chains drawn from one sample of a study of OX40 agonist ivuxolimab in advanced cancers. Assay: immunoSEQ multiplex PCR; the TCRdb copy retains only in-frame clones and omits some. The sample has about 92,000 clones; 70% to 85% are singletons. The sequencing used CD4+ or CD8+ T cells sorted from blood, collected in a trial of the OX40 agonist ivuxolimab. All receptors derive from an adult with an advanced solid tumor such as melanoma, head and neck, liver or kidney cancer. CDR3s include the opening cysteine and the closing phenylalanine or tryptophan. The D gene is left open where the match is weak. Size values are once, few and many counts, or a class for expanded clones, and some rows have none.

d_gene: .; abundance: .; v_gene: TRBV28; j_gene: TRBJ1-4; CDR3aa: CASTSGPGLGKLFF; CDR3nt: TGTGCCAGCACCTCCGGGCCGGGCCTCGGAAAACTGTTTTTT
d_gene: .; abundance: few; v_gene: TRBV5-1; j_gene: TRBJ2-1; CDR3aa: CASSSKVTDTGRNEQFF; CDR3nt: TGCGCCAGCAGCTCCAAGGTAACAGATACGGGTCGGAATGAGCAGTTCTTC
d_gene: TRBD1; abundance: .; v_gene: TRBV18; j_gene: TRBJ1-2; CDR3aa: CASSPKWTGPNYGYTF; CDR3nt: TGTGCCAGCTCACCAAAATGGACAGGGCCTAACTATGGCTACACCTTC
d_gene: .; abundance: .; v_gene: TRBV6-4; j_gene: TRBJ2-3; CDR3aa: CASSEDSTDTQYF; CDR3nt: TGTGCCAGCAGTGAGGACAGCACAGATACGCAGTATTTT
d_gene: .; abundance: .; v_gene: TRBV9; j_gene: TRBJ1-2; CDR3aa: CASSVDPTGGYTF; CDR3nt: TGTGCCAGCAGCGTAGACCCAACGGGCGGCTACACCTTC
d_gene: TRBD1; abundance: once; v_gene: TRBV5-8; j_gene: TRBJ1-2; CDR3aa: CASSLMDRARYGYTF; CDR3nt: TGTGCCAGCAGCTTAATGGACAGGGCCCGTTATGGCTACACCTTC
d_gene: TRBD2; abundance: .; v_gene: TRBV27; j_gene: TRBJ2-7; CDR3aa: CASRAGGIKYEQYF; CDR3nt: TGTGCCAGCAGGGCGGGGGGGATTAAATACGAGCAGTACTTC
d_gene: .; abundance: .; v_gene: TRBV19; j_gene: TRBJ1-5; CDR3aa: CASSIDGDSWNQPQHF; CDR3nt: TGTGCCAGTAGTATAGATGGTGACAGTTGGAATCAGCCCCAGCATTTT
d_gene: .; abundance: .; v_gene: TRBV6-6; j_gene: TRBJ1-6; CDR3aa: CASSSGQSSDSPLHF; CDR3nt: TGTGCCAGCAGCTCCGGACAGTCATCCGATTCACCCCTCCACTTT
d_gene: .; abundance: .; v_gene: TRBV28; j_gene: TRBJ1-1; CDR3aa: CASSLRGGYTEAFF; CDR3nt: TGTGCCAGCAGTTTACGGGGGGGGTACACTGAAGCTTTCTTT
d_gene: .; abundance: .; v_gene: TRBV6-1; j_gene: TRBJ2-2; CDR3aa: CASSEVRVGLFF; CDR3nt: TGTGCCAGCAGTGAAGTCAGGGTAGGGCTGTTTTTT
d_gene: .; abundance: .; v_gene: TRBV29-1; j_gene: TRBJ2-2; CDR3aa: CSVGDGNTGELFF; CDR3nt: TGCAGCGTTGGCGACGGGAACACCGGGGAGCTGTTTTTT
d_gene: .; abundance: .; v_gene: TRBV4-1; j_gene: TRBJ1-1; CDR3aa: CASSLGEGRAFF; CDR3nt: TGCGCCAGCAGCCTCGGGGAGGGCAGAGCTTTCTTT
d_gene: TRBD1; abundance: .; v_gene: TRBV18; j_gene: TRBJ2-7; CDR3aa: CASSRPDRASYEQYF; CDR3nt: TGTGCCAGCTCACGGCCGGACAGGGCCTCCTACGAGCAGTACTTC
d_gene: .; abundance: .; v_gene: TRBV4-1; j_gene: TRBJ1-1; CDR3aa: CASSQDGGGGNTEAFF; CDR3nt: TGCGCCAGCAGCCAAGACGGGGGTGGTGGGAACACTGAAGCTTTCTTT
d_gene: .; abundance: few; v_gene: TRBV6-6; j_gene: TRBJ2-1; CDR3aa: CASSLGEGQFF; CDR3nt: TGTGCCAGCAGCCTCGGAGAGGGGCAGTTCTTC
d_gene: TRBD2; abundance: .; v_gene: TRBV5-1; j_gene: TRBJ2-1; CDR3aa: CASSWAGVRGNEQFF; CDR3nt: TGCGCCAGCAGCTGGGCGGGAGTAAGGGGCAATGAGCAGTTCTTC
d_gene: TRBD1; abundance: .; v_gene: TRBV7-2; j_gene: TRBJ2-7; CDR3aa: CASSLWTGEQYF; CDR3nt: TGTGCCAGCAGCCTATGGACAGGCGAGCAGTACTTC
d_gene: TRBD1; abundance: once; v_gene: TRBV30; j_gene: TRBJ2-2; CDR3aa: CAWNRIGTGVTGELFF; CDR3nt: TGTGCCTGGAATAGGATCGGGACAGGGGTCACCGGGGAGCTGTTTTTT
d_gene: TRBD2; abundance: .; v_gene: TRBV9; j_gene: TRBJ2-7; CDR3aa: CASSVGTSGRVYEQYF; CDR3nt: TGTGCCAGCAGCGTAGGGACTAGCGGGAGAGTCTACGAGCAGTACTTC
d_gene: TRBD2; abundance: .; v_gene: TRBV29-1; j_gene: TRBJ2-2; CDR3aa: CSVGLAGVVVDTGELFF; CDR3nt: TGCAGCGTCGGCCTAGCGGGAGTGGTAGTCGACACCGGGGAGCTGTTTTTT
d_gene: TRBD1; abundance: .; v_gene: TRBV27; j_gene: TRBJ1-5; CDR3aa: CASSPGQGINQPQHF; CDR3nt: TGTGCCAGCAGTCCCGGACAGGGGATCAATCAGCCCCAGCATTTT
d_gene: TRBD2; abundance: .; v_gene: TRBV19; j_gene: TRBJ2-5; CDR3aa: CASSIDSLSTSGGPQETQYF; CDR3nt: TGTGCCAGTAGTATAGATTCCCTCTCGACTAGCGGGGGGCCCCAAGAGACCCAGTACTTC
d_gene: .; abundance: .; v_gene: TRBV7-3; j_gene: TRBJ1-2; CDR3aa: CASSKYPTENYGYTF; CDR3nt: TGTGCCAGCAGCAAGTACCCGACAGAGAACTATGGCTACACCTTC
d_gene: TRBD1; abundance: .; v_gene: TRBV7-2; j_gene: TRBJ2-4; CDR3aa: CASSSSGQGALGTKNIQYF; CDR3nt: TGTGCCAGCAGCTCGTCGGGACAGGGGGCCTTGGGGACCAAAAACATTCAGTACTTC
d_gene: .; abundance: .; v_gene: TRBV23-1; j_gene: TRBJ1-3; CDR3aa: CASSQSGGSGNTIYF; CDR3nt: TGCGCCAGCAGTCAATCGGGGGGTTCTGGAAACACCATATATTTT
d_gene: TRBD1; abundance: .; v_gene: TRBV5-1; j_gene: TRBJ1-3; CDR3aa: CASSLGQVFSGNTIYF; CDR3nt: TGCGCCAGCAGCTTAGGACAGGTTTTCTCTGGAAACACCATATATTTT
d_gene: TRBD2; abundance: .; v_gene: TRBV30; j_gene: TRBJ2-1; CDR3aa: CAWSKGGASYEQFF; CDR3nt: TGTGCCTGGAGTAAGGGAGGGGCTAGCTATGAGCAGTTCTTC
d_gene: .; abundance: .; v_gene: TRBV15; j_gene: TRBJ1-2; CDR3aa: CATSRDFRAEELANYGYTF; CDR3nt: TGTGCCACCAGCAGAGATTTCCGGGCAGAAGAGCTAGCTAACTATGGCTACACCTTC
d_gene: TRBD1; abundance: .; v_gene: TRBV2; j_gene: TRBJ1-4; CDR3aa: CASRLDRVSGKLFF; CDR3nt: TGTGCCAGCAGGTTGGACAGGGTTTCGGGAAAACTGTTTTTT
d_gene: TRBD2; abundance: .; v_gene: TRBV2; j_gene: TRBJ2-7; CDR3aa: CASSGTSAYEQYF; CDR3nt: TGTGCCAGCAGCGGGACTAGCGCCTACGAGCAGTACTTC